Following are 2 T cell receptor beta chains from one sample sequenced in a study of T cells after yellow fever vaccination. TCRdb fed the 5' RACE reads into MiXCR, producing one record per CDR3 protein. The sample yields under 150,000 distinct CDR3 sequences, roughly 8.2% seen once. The starting material was CD4+ T cells sorted from PBMCs, obtained 5 days after the yellow fever booster vaccination. The receptor set was obtained from a man aged 30 to 45 who received the YFV17D yellow fever vaccine.

This clonotype occurred many times. The V call is TRBV6-6, the J call TRBJ2-1; D is unclear. V lost 4 bases, J lost 9 bases, and 7 bases lay in between. CDR3 length equals 11 residues. Germline CDR1 reads MNHNY; CDR2 reads SVGAGI (reference sequence). CDR3 in DNA: TGTGCCAGCAGTTTGGTGGGTGAGCAGTTCTTC. It translates to CASSLVGEQFF.

This clonotype was recorded at least ten times. The V call is TRBV18, the J call TRBJ2-3; possibly TRBD2 for D (6 bases). CDR1 KGHSH and CDR2 LQKENI come from the germline V gene. Trimming took off 2 bases at V and 10 bases at J, with 13 bases between the two ends. The CDR3 spans 13 residues. The CDR3 loop reads CASSPRSGVSQYF. DNA for the CDR3: TGTGCCAGCTCACCAAGGTCGGGGGTCTCGCAGTATTTT.